The rows below give T cell receptor beta chains drawn from one sample of a study of cytomegalovirus exposure and HLA in healthy donors. TCRdb's copy holds only in-frame clones and misses some; the assay was immunoSEQ multiplex PCR. The repertoire holds some 130,000 clones, 81% seen once, with 0.7% in the top ten. The sequenced material came from PBMCs. These receptors were collected from a man between 18 and 29 years old in good health and CMV-seronegative. The CDR3 runs from the conserved cysteine through the conserved F or W. Each record gives: V gene, D gene, CDR3 length, CDR3 protein. The D gene is left open where the match is weak.

TRBV10-1	TRBD1	18	CASSERPLGQANSYEQYF
TRBV9	-	14	CASSVARGRETQYF
TRBV7-2	TRBD1	16	CASSLAGTAATYEQYF
TRBV6-5	TRBD1	14	CASSGTGGNYGYTF
TRBV30	-	13	CASYLGDNSPLHF
TRBV7-9	-	15	CASSPSQVLNTEAFF
TRBV18	TRBD2	15	CASSPWTSRADTQYF
TRBV5-1	TRBD2	15	CASSRLSGGANEQFF
TRBV5-1	-	11	CASSGEETQYF
TRBV6-6	-	15	CASRGYVDSNEKLFF
TRBV11-2	TRBD1	14	CASRTGADNTEAFF
TRBV28	-	14	CASSRDFMNTEAFF
TRBV7-2	-	12	CASSWTNYGYTF
TRBV5-6	-	13	CACSLGKTYEQYF
TRBV19	-	13	CASRRRTEETQYF
TRBV9	-	11	CASSSRGGYTF
TRBV10-3	TRBD1	11	CAALGQGRAFF
TRBV11-2	TRBD2	15	CASSGTSGVQETQYF
TRBV27	-	14	CASSGAVGGTEAFF
TRBV6-4	-	13	CASSGDTYNEQFF
TRBV4-2	-	19	CASSPPAPRRVETNQPQHF
TRBV10-3	TRBD1	14	CAISSDRGSGEQFF
TRBV9	TRBD2	14	CASSITGTRSEQFF
TRBV19	TRBD1	16	CASSFLPGQGGTEAFF
TRBV28	TRBD1	15	CASLMGTGNTGELFF
TRBV6-1	TRBD2	16	CASSELGTGGPYEQYF
TRBV7-2	TRBD1	18	CASSRRTGGISSYNEQFF
TRBV4-2	TRBD2	15	CASSQDLAGIYEQYF
TRBV30	-	14	CARLGIGGANVLTF
TRBV7-6	-	12	CASSPYGGEQFF
TRBV27	-	14	CASSYSYSNQPQHF
TRBV30	-	12	CAWSVLSYEQYF
TRBV19	TRBD1	13	CASSSQRTGLEHF
TRBV12-5	-	11	CASGDPGDYTF
TRBV29-1	TRBD1	14	CSVRQGPILEKLFF
TRBV25-1	-	14	CATTRGGMDEKLFF
TRBV6-1	TRBD2	17	CASSEMGTSGVYNEQFF
TRBV4-1	-	15	CASSDHRVRNEKLFF
TRBV7-2	TRBD1	14	CASSLVGGAYEAFF
TRBV6-5	-	13	CASSLAGAETQYF
TRBV28	TRBD2	16	CASSYGLAGAGDTQYF
TRBV30	-	10	CAWSPLGYTF
TRBV29-1	-	10	CSAYTDTQYF
TRBV28	TRBD2	15	CASSWGLAGVNEQFF
TRBV10-2	-	11	CASSTGDEQYF
TRBV27	TRBD1	14	CASKQEGGREKLFF
TRBV29-1	TRBD1	14	CSVERTGRWNEQYF
TRBV10-3	TRBD2	14	CASSAGGNTGELFF
TRBV6-5	TRBD1	16	CASSYLGQGSTDTQYF
TRBV7-9	-	17	CASSLGFWTKNNSPLHF